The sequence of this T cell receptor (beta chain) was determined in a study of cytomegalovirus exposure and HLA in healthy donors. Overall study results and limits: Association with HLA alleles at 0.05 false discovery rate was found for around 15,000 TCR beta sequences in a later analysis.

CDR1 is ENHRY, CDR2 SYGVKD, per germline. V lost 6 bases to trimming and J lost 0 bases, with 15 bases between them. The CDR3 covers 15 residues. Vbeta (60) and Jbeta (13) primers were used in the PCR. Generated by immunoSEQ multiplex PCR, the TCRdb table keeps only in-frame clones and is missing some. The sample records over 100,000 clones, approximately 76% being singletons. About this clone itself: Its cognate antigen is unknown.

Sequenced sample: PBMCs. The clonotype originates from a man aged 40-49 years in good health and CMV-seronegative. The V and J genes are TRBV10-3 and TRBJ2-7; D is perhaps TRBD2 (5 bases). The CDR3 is CAIRAVGSGSYEQYF. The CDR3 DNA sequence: TGTGCCATCAGGGCCGTAGGAAGCGGCTCCTACGAGCAGTACTTC.